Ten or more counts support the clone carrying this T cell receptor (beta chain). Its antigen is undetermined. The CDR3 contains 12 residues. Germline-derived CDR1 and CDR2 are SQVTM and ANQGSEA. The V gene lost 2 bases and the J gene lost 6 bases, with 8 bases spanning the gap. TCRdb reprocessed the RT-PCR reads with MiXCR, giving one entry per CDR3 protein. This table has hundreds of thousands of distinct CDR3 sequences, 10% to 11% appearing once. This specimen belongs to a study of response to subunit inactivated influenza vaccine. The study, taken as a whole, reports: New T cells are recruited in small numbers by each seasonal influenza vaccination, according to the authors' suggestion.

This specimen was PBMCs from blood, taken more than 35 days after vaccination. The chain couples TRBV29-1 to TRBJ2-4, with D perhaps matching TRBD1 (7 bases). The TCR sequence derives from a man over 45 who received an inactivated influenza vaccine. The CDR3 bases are TGCAGCGTTGAACAGGGGGGAAACATTCAGTACTTC. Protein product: CSVEQGGNIQYF.